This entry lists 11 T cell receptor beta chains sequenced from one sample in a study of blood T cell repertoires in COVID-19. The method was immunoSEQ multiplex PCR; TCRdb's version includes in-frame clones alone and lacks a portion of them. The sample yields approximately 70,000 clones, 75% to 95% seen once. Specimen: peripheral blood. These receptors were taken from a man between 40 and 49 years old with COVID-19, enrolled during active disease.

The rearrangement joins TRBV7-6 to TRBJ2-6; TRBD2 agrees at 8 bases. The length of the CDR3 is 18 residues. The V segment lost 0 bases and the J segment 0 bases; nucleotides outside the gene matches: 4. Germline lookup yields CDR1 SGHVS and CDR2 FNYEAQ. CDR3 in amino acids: CASSLAAGGLSGANVLTF. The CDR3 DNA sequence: TGTGCCAGCAGCTTAGCGGCGGGGGGACTCTCTGGGGCCAACGTCCTGACTTTC.

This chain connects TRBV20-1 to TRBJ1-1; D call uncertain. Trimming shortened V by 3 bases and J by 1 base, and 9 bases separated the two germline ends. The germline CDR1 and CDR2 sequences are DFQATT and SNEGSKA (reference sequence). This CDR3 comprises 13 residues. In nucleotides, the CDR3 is TGCAGTGCTAGTGGGCAGCGGAACACTGAAGCTTTCTTT. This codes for CSASGQRNTEAFF.

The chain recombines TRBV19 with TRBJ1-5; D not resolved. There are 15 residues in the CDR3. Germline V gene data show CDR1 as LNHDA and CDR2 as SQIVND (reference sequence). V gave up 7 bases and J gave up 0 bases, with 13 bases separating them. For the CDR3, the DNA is TGTGCCAGTACCGGCGGACTGTTTAGCAATCAGCCCCAGCATTTT. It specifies CASTGGLFSNQPQHF.

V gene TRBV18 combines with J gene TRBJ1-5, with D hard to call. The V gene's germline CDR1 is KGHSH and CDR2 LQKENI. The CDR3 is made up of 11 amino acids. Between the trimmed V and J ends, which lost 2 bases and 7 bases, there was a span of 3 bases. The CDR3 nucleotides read TGTGCCAGCTCACCAGTACAGCCCCAGCATTTT. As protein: CASSPVQPQHF.

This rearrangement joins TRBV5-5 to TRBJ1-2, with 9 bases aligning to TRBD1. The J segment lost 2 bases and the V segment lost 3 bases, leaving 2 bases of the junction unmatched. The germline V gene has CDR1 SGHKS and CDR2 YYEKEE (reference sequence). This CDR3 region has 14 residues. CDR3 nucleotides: TGTGCCAGCAGCTCCGGGACAGGGAACTATGGCTACACCTTC. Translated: CASSSGTGNYGYTF.

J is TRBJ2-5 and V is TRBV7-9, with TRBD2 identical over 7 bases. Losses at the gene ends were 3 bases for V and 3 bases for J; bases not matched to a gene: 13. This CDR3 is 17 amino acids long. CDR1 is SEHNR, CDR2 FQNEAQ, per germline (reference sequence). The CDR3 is CASSFITFGGGKETQYF. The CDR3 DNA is TGTGCCAGCAGCTTTATAACCTTTGGGGGGGGTAAAGAGACCCAGTACTTC.

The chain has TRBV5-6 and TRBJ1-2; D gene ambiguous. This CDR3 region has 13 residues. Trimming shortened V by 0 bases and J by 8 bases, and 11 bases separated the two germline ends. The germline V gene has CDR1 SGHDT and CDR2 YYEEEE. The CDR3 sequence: CASSLAGVRGYTF. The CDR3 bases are TGTGCCAGCAGCTTGGCCGGGGTGAGGGGCTACACCTTC. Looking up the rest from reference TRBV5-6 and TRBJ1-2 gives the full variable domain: DAGVTQSPTHLIKTRGQQVTLRCSPKSGHDTVSWYQQALGQGPQFIFQYYEEEERQRGNFPDRFSGHQFPNYSSELNVNALLLGDSALYLCASSLAGVRGYTFGSGTRLTVV.

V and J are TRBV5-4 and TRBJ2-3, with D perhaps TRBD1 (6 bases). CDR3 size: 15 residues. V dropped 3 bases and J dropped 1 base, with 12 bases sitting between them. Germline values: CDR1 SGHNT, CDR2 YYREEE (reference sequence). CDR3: CASSWNNRGTDTQYF. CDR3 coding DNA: TGTGCCAGCAGCTGGAACAACAGGGGCACAGATACGCAGTATTTT.

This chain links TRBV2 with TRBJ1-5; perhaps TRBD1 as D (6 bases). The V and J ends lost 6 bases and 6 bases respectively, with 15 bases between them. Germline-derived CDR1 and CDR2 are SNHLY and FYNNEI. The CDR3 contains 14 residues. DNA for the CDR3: TGTGCCAGCAGAGGGGGGGGTTCGGGTCAGCCCCAGCATTTT. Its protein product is CASRGGGSGQPQHF.

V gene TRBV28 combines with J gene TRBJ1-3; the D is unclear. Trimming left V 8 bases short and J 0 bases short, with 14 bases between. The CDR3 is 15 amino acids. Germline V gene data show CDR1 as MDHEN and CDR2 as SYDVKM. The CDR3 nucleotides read TGTGCCAGCGCCCGGGGTCCCGGCTCTGGAAACACCATATATTTT. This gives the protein CASARGPGSGNTIYF.

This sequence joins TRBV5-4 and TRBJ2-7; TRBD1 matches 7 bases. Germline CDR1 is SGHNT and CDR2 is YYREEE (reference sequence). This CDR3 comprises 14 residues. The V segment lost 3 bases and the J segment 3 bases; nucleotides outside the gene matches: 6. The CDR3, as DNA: TGTGCCAGCAGCTCGACAGGGAGAGGCTACGAGCAGTACTTC. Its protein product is CASSSTGRGYEQYF.